This TCR beta chain was sequenced for a study of regulatory T cells in long-lasting Graves disease. This clonotype was observed many times. Its target is not known. The study, taken as a whole, reports: Persistent disease samples used TRBV28, TRBJ1-2 and TRBJ2-5 preferentially.

Sample time point: newly diagnosed GD, antithyroid drugs for less than 3 months. With RNA extracted from PBMCs as input, the TCR library was made. CDR3 length equals 19 residues. CDR1 is PRHDT, CDR2 FYEKMQ, per germline (reference sequence). Trimming removed 5 bases from V and 0 bases from J; junction bases left unmatched: 13. Building of the TCR beta libraries involved iRepertoire HTBI primers and Arm-PCR of CDR3 regions. TCRdb re-called the multiplex PCR reads through MiXCR, storing one row per CDR3 protein. In the table there are about 350,000 distinct CDR3 sequences, about a sixth of which are singletons. The same sample was also used in a study of T cells in Graves' hyperthyroidism and ophthalmopathy. Turning to that study: Among the patients, aged 18 to 65, hyperthyroidism was newly diagnosed and had lasted under 2 months.

The chain employs TRBV13 and TRBJ2-1; the match to TRBD2 covers 10 bases. This receptor was taken from a woman between 18 and 30 years old with Graves disease. The sequenced sample was peripheral blood mononuclear cells (PBMCs), obtained at new diagnosis, from a patient treated with antithyroid drugs. The CDR3 DNA reads TGTGCCAGCAGCAACCCAGCGGGAGGGCAACGGGGCTCCTACAATGAGCAGTTCTTC. This gives the protein CASSNPAGGQRGSYNEQFF. Using reference TRBV13 and TRBJ2-1 for the parts outside the CDR3, the full variable domain is AAGVIQSPRHLIKEKRETATLKCYPIPRHDTVYWYQQGPGQDPQFLISFYEKMQSDKGSIPDRFSAQQFSDYHSELNMSSLELGDSALYFCASSNPAGGQRGSYNEQFFGPGTRLTVL.